This T cell receptor beta chain was profiled in a study of shared clonotypes between healthy human individuals. A remark on this clone: Its antigen is not known.

TCRdb keeps only in-frame clones here, not all; method: immunoSEQ multiplex PCR. The repertoire holds roughly 2,000,000 clones, with approximately 95% as singletons. Trimming shortened V by 7 bases and J by 6 bases, and 21 bases separated the two germline ends. CDR1 and CDR2 from the germline V gene are MNHEY and SVGAGI. There are 15 residues in the CDR3. CD45RO-negative, CCR7-positively selected cells formed the naive CD8 fraction, excluding terminally differentiated effector memory CD45RA+ cells. Study-wide results and limits: The study found lower generation probabilities in non-shared clonotypes than in those shared by all four donors.

The specimen sequenced was naive CD8+ T cells sorted from blood. The source is a man aged 18-30 years in good health. The chain combines TRBV6-5 with TRBJ1-2; no definite D call. In nucleotides, the CDR3 is TGTGCCAGCAATGCCGGGCTCTCGGTGGAGGATGGCTACACCTTC. Encoded protein: CASNAGLSVEDGYTF.